The subject of this entry is one TCR beta chain. Here immunoSEQ multiplex PCR was the method, and the copy in TCRdb shows in-frame clones only, minus some. Among some 1,900,000 clones listed, about 95% were seen once. This CDR3 is built from 14 residues. Trimming removed 1 base at V and 5 bases at J, with 11 bases between. CDR1 is SEHNR, CDR2 FQNEAQ, per germline (reference sequence). Naive CD8 cells lacked CD45RO, underwent positive selection for CCR7 and left out terminally differentiated effector memory CD45RA+ cells. These data come from a study of shared clonotypes between healthy human individuals.

The chain is built from TRBV7-9 and TRBJ2-5; unclear D gene. Specimen: naive CD8+ T cells sorted from blood. The sequence was collected from a man aged 18-30 years in good health. The CDR3: CASSLDYGWETQYF. The CDR3 region has the DNA TGTGCCAGCAGCTTAGATTACGGGTGGGAGACCCAGTACTTC.